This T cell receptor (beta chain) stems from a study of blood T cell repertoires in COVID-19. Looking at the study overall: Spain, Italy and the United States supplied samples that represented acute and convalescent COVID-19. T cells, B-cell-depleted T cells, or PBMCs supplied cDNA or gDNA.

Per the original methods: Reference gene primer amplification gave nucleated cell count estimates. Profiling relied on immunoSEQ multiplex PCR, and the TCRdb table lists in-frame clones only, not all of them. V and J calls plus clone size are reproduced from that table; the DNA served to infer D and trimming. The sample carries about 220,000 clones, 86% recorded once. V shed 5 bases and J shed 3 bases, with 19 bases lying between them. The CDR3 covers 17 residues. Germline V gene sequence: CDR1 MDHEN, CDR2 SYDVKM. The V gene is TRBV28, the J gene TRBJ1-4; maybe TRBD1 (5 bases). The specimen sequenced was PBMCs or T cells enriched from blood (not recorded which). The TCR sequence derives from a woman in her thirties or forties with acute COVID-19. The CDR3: CASSTPGGRAPNEKLFF. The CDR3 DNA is TGTGCCAGCAGTACACCGGGCGGCAGGGCACCTAATGAAAAACTGTTTTTT.